Below, one T cell receptor beta chain is given with its context. Its antigen is currently unknown. Trimming removed 5 bases from V and 2 bases from J; junction bases left unmatched: 9. The CDR3 length is 17 residues. The V gene's germline CDR1 is SGHTA and CDR2 FQGTGA. The data belong to a study of T cell repertoires in cytomegalovirus infection. Study information: Indicated by public TCR beta signatures were CMV infection and matching HLA type.

TCRdb called the reads again in MiXCR, with one record for every CDR3 protein. Of under 7,000 distinct CDR3 sequences in the sample, around 59% are singletons; the top ten hold 89%. Findings and caveats of the study: It was HLA-C-restricted CMV-specific TCR beta clonotypes that dominated the response ex vivo. Using cumulative public TCR beta family frequency, the authors identified those who carried CMV together with the relevant HLA.

Sequenced: PBMCs, sequenced either directly or after in vitro stimulation (not recorded which). V gene TRBV7-3 combines with J gene TRBJ2-3; 11 nucleotides align to TRBD2. This TCR came from a human donor in good health (CMV status not recorded). Some clones in this sample may be carry-over from other donors' samples. The CDR3 region is CASSRYPSGGTTDTQYF. The CDR3 coding sequence is TGTGCCAGCAGCCGTTACCCTAGCGGGGGGACCACAGATACGCAGTATTTT.